This paragraph reports one T cell receptor beta chain. Its cognate antigen is unknown. Addition of a universal primer site occurred through template switching, and cDNA carried unique molecular identifiers. Each CDR3 protein gets one entry after TCRdb re-called the 5' RACE reads with MiXCR. The sample records approximately 230,000 distinct CDR3 sequences, around an eighth being singletons. The data stem from a study of identical twins. Findings and limits, study-wide: There was an excess of low generation probability in the out-of-frame alpha sequences that twins shared.

This CDR3 spans 17 amino acids. Trimming took 5 bases from V and 0 from J; bases not matched to a gene: 10. Germline V CDR1 and CDR2: DFQATT, SNEGSKA (reference sequence). This chain connects TRBV20-1 to TRBJ2-3; TRBD2 aligns across 11 bases. Sequenced: memory (CD45RO+) T cells sorted from blood. This sequence was found in a woman in her late teens or twenties in good health. The CDR3 DNA reads as TGCAGTGCTCGGACTAGCGGGCCGAGCCCTAGCACAGATACGCAGTATTTT. It is translated as CSARTSGPSPSTDTQYF.